The source of this T cell receptor (beta chain) is a study of molecular identifiers for immune sequencing clone quantification. Study outcomes and limitations: Highly expanded clone sizes could be underestimated by identical TCR molecules that share a barcode. Clones of above 20 RNA copies carried over 98% of effector molecules; in naive cells they carried under 1%.

The naive CD8 libraries originated from between roughly 19,000 and 1,100,000 sorted cells and drew on 10%, 30% or 50% RNA. Naive CD8 T cells were FACS-sorted by CD8+CD4-CCR7+CD45RA+ markers. TCRdb fed the PCR reads into MiXCR, producing one record per CDR3 protein. The repertoire holds 250,000 to 400,000 distinct CDR3 sequences, with 20% to 25% as singletons. Germline V CDR1 and CDR2: MGHDK, SYGVNS. The J segment lost 3 bases and the V segment lost 4 bases, leaving 3 bases of the junction unmatched. The CDR3 runs 14 residues. This clonotype was detected many times. Its antigen is still unknown. The TCR sequence derives from a human donor in good health. Some libraries in this study had Jurkat cell RNA spiked in. The rearrangement joins TRBV25-1 to TRBJ2-7; 10 bases line up with TRBD1. Material for sequencing was naive CD8+ T cells from blood, with Jurkat cell RNA spiked in. As to subset: FACS-sorted CD8+CD4-CCR7+CD45RA+ naive T cells. CDR3 in amino acids: CASSVDRGFYEQYF. The CDR3 DNA reads as TGTGCCAGCAGTGTGGACAGGGGGTTCTACGAGCAGTACTTC.